This note documents a single T cell receptor (beta chain) sequence. Its antigen is not identified. The Oncomine TCR Beta short-read assay was applied to DNA of cultured CD4+ T cells. TCRdb redid the calling of the PCR reads with MiXCR, one entry per CDR3 protein. The sample has roughly 22,000 distinct CDR3 sequences, around two thirds seen once; the top ten hold about 7.8%. Regarding treatment: roughly 10-day PBMC culture with coronavirus spike peptide pools or control peptides (ViraFEST assay). This entry comes from a study of vaccination and CD4 T cells after COVID-19. Overall study: Convalescent donors were composed of six males and four females, of whom two were Hispanic. From HCoV-229E, HCoV-OC43, HCoV-NL63 and SARS-CoV-2, overlapping spike peptides were used to stimulate the cells. As a positive control, some control cultures were given a CEFX pool, while others were given an HIV-1 Nef pool or no peptide.

V was shortened by 1 base and J by 7 bases, with 16 bases between the two germline ends. This CDR3 has 15 amino acids. Germline assignment: CDR1 SEHNR and CDR2 FQNEAQ (reference sequence). Study-wide findings and caveats: Convalescent patients' median share of reactive clones seen only post-vaccination was about 88%.

V gene TRBV7-9 combines with J gene TRBJ1-2; a weak D match, TRBD1 (5 bases). Input material: CD4+ T cells from blood, cultured in vitro. This TCR derives from a human donor who had recovered from COVID-19. This CDR3 is CASSLGDAVVSGYTF. DNA for the CDR3: TGTGCCAGCAGCTTAGGGGACGCGGTGGTTTCTGGCTACACCTTC.